These T cell receptor beta chains were read from a single sample in a study of blood T cell repertoires in COVID-19. The table came from immunoSEQ multiplex PCR; TCRdb's copy has only in-frame clones and leaves some out. The sample lists roughly 340,000 clones, 88% seen once, with about 7.3% in the top ten. Sequencing was performed on peripheral blood. These receptors came from a woman in her 70s with COVID-19, enrolled during active disease. The CDR3 runs from the conserved cysteine through the conserved F or W. D genes are given only for firm matches. Clone size appears in some rows only: once, few, many, or a class for an expanded clone.

abundance,d_gene,v_gene,j_gene,CDR3aa,CDR3nt
.,.,TRBV27,TRBJ2-4,CASSLRQGTFKNIQYF,TGTGCCAGCAGTTTAAGGCAGGGAACTTTCAAAAACATTCAGTACTTC
.,.,TRBV7-2,TRBJ1-5,CASSAGLDQPQHF,TGTGCCAGCAGCGCGGGACTCGATCAGCCCCAGCATTTT
once,TRBD2,TRBV24-1,TRBJ2-3,CATSEKTGDLAGGTTDTQYF,TGTGCCACCAGTGAGAAGACAGGGGACTTAGCGGGGGGCACCACAGATACGCAGTATTTT
few,.,TRBV9,TRBJ1-1,CASSVGGVDTEAFF,TGTGCCAGCAGCGTAGGGGGGGTGGACACTGAAGCTTTCTTT
.,.,TRBV14,TRBJ1-3,CASSLSSGNTIYF,TGTGCCAGCAGCCTCTCCTCTGGAAACACCATATATTTT
.,.,TRBV29-1,TRBJ1-2,CSATVWYGYTF,TGCAGCGCCACGGTCTGGTATGGCTACACCTTC
.,TRBD1,TRBV7-9,TRBJ1-6,CAGSPGTGGSPLHF,TGTGCCGGCAGCCCCGGGACAGGGGGCTCACCCCTCCACTTT
.,TRBD1,TRBV28,TRBJ2-7,CASSLFVADRGHEQYF,TGTGCCAGCAGTTTATTTGTAGCGGACAGGGGTCACGAGCAGTACTTC
.,.,TRBV18,TRBJ1-6,CASSSRLPGVGSPLHF,TGTGCCAGCTCATCTCGTTTGCCAGGGGTTGGATCACCCCTCCACTTT
once,.,TRBV19,TRBJ1-3,CASTSRWGLSGNTIYF,TGTGCCAGTACCTCCCGGTGGGGCCTCTCTGGAAACACCATATATTTT
.,.,TRBV5-6,TRBJ1-1,CASSLFAGTNTEAFF,TGTGCCAGCAGCTTGTTTGCAGGAACCAACACTGAAGCTTTCTTT
.,.,TRBV28,TRBJ1-2,CASSLSGPGGGYTF,TGTGCCAGCAGTTTATCAGGGCCGGGGGGAGGCTACACCTTC
.,.,TRBV7-9,TRBJ1-5,CASSQGPNQPQHF,TGTGCCAGCAGCCAGGGCCCCAATCAGCCCCAGCATTTT
.,TRBD1,TRBV7-2,TRBJ2-7,CASRRRQGAAYEQYF,TGTGCCAGCAGACGCCGACAGGGGGCTGCCTACGAGCAGTACTTC
.,TRBD1,TRBV29-1,TRBJ2-7,CSVLSRDRGFYEQYF,TGCAGCGTGCTAAGCCGGGACAGGGGCTTCTACGAGCAGTACTTC
.,.,TRBV11-3,TRBJ1-2,CASSLGHRPPHF,TGTGCCAGCAGCTTAGGCCACAGGCCACCCCACTTC
.,TRBD2,TRBV3-1/TRBV3-2,TRBJ2-3,CASSQGWLAAGDTQYF,TGTGCCAGCAGCCAAGGCTGGCTAGCGGCGGGGGATACGCAGTATTTT
few,TRBD2,TRBV7-2,TRBJ2-7,CASSLVKRGAYEQYF,TGTGCCAGCAGCTTAGTGAAGCGGGGAGCCTACGAGCAGTACTTC
.,TRBD1,TRBV7-2,TRBJ2-7,CASSSTHGTAYEQYF,TGTGCCAGCAGCTCCACCCACGGGACAGCATACGAGCAGTACTTC
.,TRBD1,TRBV5-4,TRBJ1-1,CASSRSTGTGVNTEAFF,TGTGCCAGCAGCCGCTCCACCGGGACAGGTGTCAACACTGAAGCTTTCTTT
.,.,TRBV4-1,TRBJ1-6,CASSQEMGRVNSPLHF,TGCGCCAGCAGCCAAGAAATGGGCAGGGTAAATTCACCCCTCCACTTT
.,.,TRBV2,TRBJ2-7,CASRVGPGMPYEQYF,TGTGCCAGCCGGGTTGGTCCCGGGATGCCCTACGAGCAGTACTTC
.,TRBD1,TRBV19,TRBJ1-4,CASSTSDRVVVEKLFF,TGTGCCAGTAGTACCTCGGACAGGGTCGTTGTTGAAAAACTGTTTTTT
.,.,TRBV2,TRBJ1-1,CASSELQMNTEAFF,TGTGCCAGCAGTGAACTCCAGATGAACACTGAAGCTTTCTTT
.,TRBD1,TRBV28,TRBJ1-2,CASSSDSTGVYGYTF,TGTGCCAGCAGTTCCGATTCGACAGGGGTCTATGGCTACACCTTC
.,.,TRBV18,TRBJ1-2,CASSSYDTTLGYTF,TGTGCCAGCTCATCCTACGACACCACTCTTGGCTACACCTTC
.,TRBD2,TRBV5-1,TRBJ2-3,CASSRGLAGGLTSTDTQYF,TGCGCCAGCAGCAGGGGACTAGCGGGGGGATTAACTAGCACAGATACGCAGTATTTT
few,.,TRBV11-2,TRBJ1-1,CASSLAGFTEAFF,TGTGCCAGCAGCTTAGCAGGGTTTACTGAAGCTTTCTTT
.,TRBD1,TRBV2,TRBJ1-6,CASRTGEGNSPLHF,TGTGCCAGCAGGACAGGGGAAGGCAATTCACCCCTCCACTTT
once,.,TRBV19,TRBJ1-5,CASSIAGGNQPQHF,TGTGCCAGTAGTATAGCAGGAGGTAATCAGCCCCAGCATTTT
.,TRBD1,TRBV5-1,TRBJ2-7,CASSPKGQGYEQYF,TGCGCCAGCAGCCCCAAAGGACAGGGGTACGAGCAGTACTTC
.,TRBD2,TRBV6-2/TRBV6-3,TRBJ2-1,CASSYRTSGGPDEQFF,TGTGCCAGCAGTTACAGGACTAGCGGGGGGCCCGATGAGCAGTTCTTC
.,.,TRBV5-3,TRBJ1-4,CARSLFLKSRAGETRPTNEKLFF,TGTGCCAGAAGCTTATTCCTAAAATCCCGAGCGGGGGAGACCAGACCAACTAATGAAAAACTGTTTTTT
.,TRBD2,TRBV9,TRBJ2-3,CASSVGGGATDTQYF,TGTGCCAGCAGCGTAGGCGGGGGGGCCACAGATACGCAGTATTTT
.,.,TRBV5-1,TRBJ2-7,CASSPSGSYEQYF,TGCGCCAGCAGCCCCTCGGGCTCCTACGAGCAGTACTTC
.,.,TRBV6-1,TRBJ1-3,CASSELAGQDSGNTIYF,TGTGCCAGCAGTGAGCTGGCAGGGCAGGACTCTGGAAACACCATATATTTT
.,.,TRBV9,TRBJ2-7,CASSPTDSSYEQYF,TGTGCCAGCAGCCCCACCGACAGTTCCTACGAGCAGTACTTC
.,TRBD1,TRBV2,TRBJ2-5,CASSEPDRGETQYF,TGTGCCAGCAGTGAACCGGACAGGGGAGAGACCCAGTACTTC
.,TRBD1,TRBV6-6,TRBJ1-5,CASSRQGWSNQPQHF,TGTGCCAGCAGCCGACAGGGGTGGAGCAATCAGCCCCAGCATTTT
.,.,TRBV4-1,TRBJ1-6,CASSQALAGLKNSPLHF,TGCGCCAGCAGCCAAGCGTTGGCGGGTCTAAAAAATTCACCCCTCCACTTT
.,TRBD1,TRBV6-2/TRBV6-3,TRBJ1-1,CASSYGQGRTEAFF,TGTGCCAGCAGTTACGGACAGGGCCGGACTGAAGCTTTCTTT
.,.,TRBV7-8,TRBJ1-1,CASSLGTAVTEAFF,TGTGCCAGCAGCTTAGGGACAGCCGTCACTGAAGCTTTCTTT
.,.,TRBV19,TRBJ1-6,CASSTGYRSPLHF,TGTGCCAGTAGTACGGGGTATAGGTCACCCCTCCACTTT